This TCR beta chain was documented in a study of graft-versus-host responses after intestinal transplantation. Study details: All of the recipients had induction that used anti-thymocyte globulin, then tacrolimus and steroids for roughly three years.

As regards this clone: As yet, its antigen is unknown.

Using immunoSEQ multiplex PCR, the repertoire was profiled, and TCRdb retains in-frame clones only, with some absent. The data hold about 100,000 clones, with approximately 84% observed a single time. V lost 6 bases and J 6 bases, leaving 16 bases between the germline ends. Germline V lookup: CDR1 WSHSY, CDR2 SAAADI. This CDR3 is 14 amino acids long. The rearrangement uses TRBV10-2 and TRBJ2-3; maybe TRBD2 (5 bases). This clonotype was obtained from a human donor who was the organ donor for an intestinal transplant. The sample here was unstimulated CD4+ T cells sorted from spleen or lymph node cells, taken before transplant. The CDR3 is CASRERSRTDTQYF. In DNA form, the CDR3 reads TGCGCCAGCAGGGAGCGGTCTAGGACGGATACGCAGTATTTT.